Sequencing of this T cell receptor beta chain was carried out in a study of early T cells in non-severe SARS-CoV-2 infection. The ends were cut back, 2 bases at V and 0 bases at J, with 11 bases in the middle. Germline CDR1 is SGHDT and CDR2 is YYEEEE. The CDR3 spans 15 residues. TCRdb fed the 5' RACE reads into MiXCR, producing one record per CDR3 protein. Of some 57,000 distinct CDR3 sequences listed, 10% are singletons. This clonotype was observed a few times. The sample taken for sequencing was whole blood. The gene calls are TRBV5-6 and TRBJ1-1; no reliable D call. The sequence was obtained from an adult who was a healthcare worker with PCR-confirmed SARS-CoV-2 infection or an uninfected control (not recorded which). CDR3 residues: CASSFRAAMNTEAFF. In nucleotides, the CDR3 is TGTGCCAGCAGCTTTCGTGCGGCTATGAACACTGAAGCTTTCTTT.